The 23 T cell receptor beta chains listed next were all sequenced from one sample in a study of T cell responses to AZD1222 COVID-19 vaccine (dated by TCRdb to about 2021). Receptors were amplified or captured by the immunoSEQ multiplex PCR assay. Imported from immuneACCESS, the table was reduced by TCRdb to in-frame sequences with V and J called. These copies leave out some clones; in studies compared against another copy, an unresolved V gene accounts for under half, and the cause of the remainder is not known. Across this sample there are about 150,000 clones, with more than 85% seen only once. The biggest ten clones account for about 1.5% of the sample. The time point label corresponds to: baseline before first vaccination. The sequencing here drew on peripheral blood, taken on day 0 of AZD1222 vaccination. The source of these receptors is an adult in good health.

This clone was observed a handful of times. J is TRBJ1-4 and V is TRBV19; tentatively, D is TRBD1 (5 bases). The germline CDR1 and CDR2 sequences are LNHDA and SQIVND (reference sequence). The CDR3 loop spans 13 amino acids. Between the trimmed V and J ends, which lost 3 bases and 6 bases, there was a span of 8 bases. CDR3 in amino acids: CASSIQTDEKLFF. The DNA for the CDR3 is TGTGCCAGTAGTATCCAGACAGATGAAAAACTGTTTTTT.

The CDR3 is CASSPRTLPYEQYF. The CDR3 nucleotides are TGTGCCAGCAGTCCGCGGACTCTGCCCTACGAGCAGTACTTC. The chain joins TRBV28 to TRBJ2-7, with D possibly matching TRBD2 (5 bases). V was clipped by 5 bases and J by 2 bases, with 13 bases between them. This CDR3 is built from 14 residues. CDR1 is MDHEN and CDR2 is SYDVKM in the germline V gene.

This clone was seen a handful of times. J is TRBJ2-7 and V is TRBV4-3, with 11 bases identical to TRBD2. The CDR3 has 15 amino acids. Germline trimming cut 1 base from V and 5 bases from J; bases unmatched to any gene: 4. CDR1 and CDR2 (germline): LGHNA, YSLEER. For the CDR3, the DNA is TGCGCCAGCAGCCAAGCCACGGGACTAGCGGACGAGCAGTACTTC. Amino acids: CASSQATGLADEQYF.

The chain couples TRBV4-3 to TRBJ1-5, with TRBD1 matching 7 bases. The CDR3 totals 15 residues. Germline V gene data show CDR1 as LGHNA and CDR2 as YSLEER. V was pared by 0 bases and J by 3 bases, with 2 bases of the junction left unmatched. The CDR3 loop reads CASSQDGTDNQPQHF. DNA of the CDR3: TGCGCCAGCAGCCAAGATGGGACAGACAATCAGCCCCAGCATTTT.

J is TRBJ1-5 and V is TRBV11-1; D might be TRBD1 (6 bases). Per germline, CDR1 SGHAT and CDR2 FQDESV (reference sequence). The germline V and J ends were trimmed by 5 bases and 7 bases, with 15 bases remaining between them. CDR3 length: 14 amino acids. DNA of the CDR3: TGTGCCAGCAGCCTTGACAGGCTTAGGCAGCCCCAGCATTTT. Translating it yields CASSLDRLRQPQHF.

The V call is TRBV9, the J call TRBJ1-5; D unresolved. The CDR3 is 13 residues long. The V and J ends lost 3 bases and 6 bases respectively, with 10 bases between them. Germline loops: CDR1 SGDLS, CDR2 YYNGEE. The CDR3 DNA reads as TGTGCCAGCAGCGGGGAGGGTACTCAGCCCCAGCATTTT. Protein: CASSGEGTQPQHF.

The genes are TRBV7-9 and TRBJ2-1, with 8 nucleotides matching TRBD2. The germline CDR1 and CDR2 sequences are SEHNR and FQNEAQ (reference sequence). The CDR3 contains 15 residues. V lost 1 base to trimming and J lost 10 bases; unmatched junction nucleotides: 9. Written as DNA, the CDR3 is TGTGCCAGCAGCTTAGGGACTAGCTTGAGTAGGGAGCAGTTCTTC. Amino acid sequence: CASSLGTSLSREQFF.

The chain couples TRBV10-3 to TRBJ1-1; D not resolved. Germline loops: CDR1 ENHRY, CDR2 SYGVKD. This CDR3 region has 12 residues. V was clipped by 0 bases and J by 6 bases, with 5 bases between them. DNA for the CDR3: TGTGCCATCAGTGAGTCGATCGCTGAAGCTTTCTTT. This gives the protein CAISESIAEAFF.

V gene TRBV19 combines with J gene TRBJ2-1, with D possibly matching TRBD2 (6 bases). The germline V and J ends were trimmed by 2 bases and 4 bases, with 18 bases remaining between them. Per germline, CDR1 LNHDA and CDR2 SQIVND (reference sequence). CDR3 length: 17 residues. CDR3 DNA sequence: TGTGCCAGTAGTATATCAGCCCGGGGGTCCCCTTACAATGAGCAGTTCTTC. Translated: CASSISARGSPYNEQFF. The complete variable domain, with remaining parts taken from reference TRBV19 and TRBJ2-1, reads DGGITQSPKYLFRKEGQNVTLSCEQNLNHDAMYWYRQDPGQGLRLIYYSQIVNDFQKGDIAEGYSVSREKKESFPLTVTSAQKNPTAFYLCASSISARGSPYNEQFFGPGTRLTVL.

The V and J genes are TRBV7-2 and TRBJ2-5, with 7 bases that match TRBD1. CDR3 length: 13 residues. J lost 7 bases, V lost 5 bases, and 7 bases had no gene match. The germline V gene encodes CDR1 SGHTA and CDR2 FQGNSA. The CDR3 DNA sequence: TGTGCCAGCAGCCGGGACAGAGGGGGGACCCAGTACTTC. Amino acid sequence: CASSRDRGGTQYF.

CDR3 protein: CASSLTSGGELFF. CDR3 sequence (DNA): TGTGCCAGCAGCTTAACGTCTGGCGGGGAGCTGTTTTTT. V gene TRBV7-8 combines with J gene TRBJ2-2; no definite D call. The CDR3 runs to 13 residues. Germline CDR1 is SGHVS and CDR2 is FQNEAQ. Trimming removed 2 bases from V and 7 bases from J, with 8 bases in between.

The V and J genes are TRBV21-1 and TRBJ1-1; the table's D gene call, TRBD1, was not cross checked with the DNA. TRBV21-1 is recorded as a pseudogene. The CDR3 length is 14 residues. In DNA form, the CDR3 reads TGTGCCAGCAGCACGGGGACAGGGAGCACTGAAGCTTTCTTT. It is translated as CASSTGTGSTEAFF.

The V gene is TRBV18, the J gene TRBJ1-4; D gene unclear. Germline lookup yields CDR1 KGHSH and CDR2 LQKENI. Trimming shortened V by 4 bases and J by 10 bases, and 7 bases separated the two germline ends. This CDR3 spans 11 amino acids. The CDR3 DNA reads TGTGCCAGCTCACGGTCCGGAAAACTGTTTTTT. Translated: CASSRSGKLFF.

The gene calls are TRBV15 and TRBJ2-3; 12 nucleotides align to TRBD2. J lost 5 bases, V lost 8 bases, and 11 bases had no gene match. The CDR3 loop spans 16 amino acids. Germline values: CDR1 LNHNV, CDR2 YYDKDF (reference sequence). CDR3 DNA: TGTGCCACCCTACTCCAACTAGCGGGAGGAGGAGATACGCAGTATTTT. This encodes CATLLQLAGGGDTQYF.

This clone was seen a handful of times. The chain joins TRBV12-5 to TRBJ1-3; a weak D match, TRBD1 (6 bases). V lost 5 bases to trimming and J lost 1 base, with 9 bases between them. The CDR3 sequence is 14 residues long. CDR1 and CDR2 (germline): LGHNT, FRNRAP. Here the CDR3 DNA reads TGTGCTAGTGGTATGACAGGTTCTGGAAACACCATATATTTT. This encodes CASGMTGSGNTIYF.

The chain joins TRBV7-2 to TRBJ2-1; TRBD2 matches 15 bases. The junction had 11 bases not matched to a gene; V was cut back by 5 bases and J by 3 bases. This CDR3 comprises 19 residues. Germline V gene sequence: CDR1 SGHTA, CDR2 FQGNSA. This chain's CDR3 is CASSRTSGGAAGVYNEQFF. CDR3 nucleotide sequence: TGTGCCAGCAGCCGGACTAGCGGGGGGGCGGCTGGCGTCTACAATGAGCAGTTCTTC.

The genes are TRBV19 and TRBJ2-7, with D hard to call. The CDR3 spans 11 residues. Trimming took 2 bases from V and 6 from J, leaving 5 bases between them. Germline values: CDR1 LNHDA, CDR2 SQIVND (reference sequence). In DNA, the CDR3 is TGTGCCAGTAGTATACGAGGCGAGCAGTACTTC. This encodes CASSIRGEQYF.

The genes are TRBV12-3 or TRBV12-4 and TRBJ1-5, with D hard to call. CDR3 length: 12 amino acids. Between the trimmed V and J ends, which lost 5 bases and 5 bases, there was a span of 7 bases. CDR3 amino acids: CASSPWDQPQHF. CDR3 in DNA: TGTGCCAGCAGTCCATGGGATCAGCCCCAGCATTTT.

The chain links TRBV13 to TRBJ1-5, with D unclear. Per germline, CDR1 PRHDT and CDR2 FYEKMQ (reference sequence). The ends were cut back, 3 bases at V and 4 bases at J, with 7 bases in the middle. CDR3 size: 13 residues. The CDR3 coding sequence is TGTGCCAGCAGCTTTGAGGGAAATCAGCCCCAGCATTTT. This gives the protein CASSFEGNQPQHF. The variable domain in full, completed from reference TRBV13 and TRBJ1-5, reads AAGVIQSPRHLIKEKRETATLKCYPIPRHDTVYWYQQGPGQDPQFLISFYEKMQSDKGSIPDRFSAQQFSDYHSELNMSSLELGDSALYFCASSFEGNQPQHFGDGTRLSIL.

V and J are TRBV6-1 and TRBJ1-3, with no clear D. The CDR3 runs 15 residues. Germline V CDR1 and CDR2: MNHNS, SASEGT. V was cut by 2 bases and J by 4 bases, with 12 bases left in between. This chain's CDR3 is CASSESTSPGNTIYF. The CDR3 region has the DNA TGTGCCAGCAGTGAATCGACGTCCCCCGGAAACACCATATATTTT.

In this sample, this clone turned up once. The rearrangement links TRBV5-5 to TRBJ1-2; D is ambiguous. Germline CDR1 is SGHKS and CDR2 is YYEKEE (reference sequence). V lost 2 bases and J 5 bases, leaving 7 bases between the germline ends. The CDR3 extends over 12 amino acids. The CDR3 protein is CASSFDSYGYTF. DNA of the CDR3: TGTGCCAGCAGCTTCGACTCTTATGGCTACACCTTC.

The chain is built from TRBV5-8 and TRBJ1-5, with D possibly being TRBD1 (5 bases). V was clipped by 3 bases and J by 7 bases, with 14 bases between them. CDR3 length: 14 amino acids. The germline gives CDR1 SGHTS, CDR2 YDEGEE. CDR3 bases: TGTGCCAGCAGCTCCGGGGCCCGGGGGCAGCCCCAGCATTTT. Its protein product is CASSSGARGQPQHF.

This sequence joins TRBV19 and TRBJ2-7, with 11 nucleotides matching TRBD2. CDR3 size: 13 residues. Per the germline V gene, CDR1 is LNHDA and CDR2 is SQIVND (reference sequence). V shed 4 bases and J 5 bases; nucleotides not matched to a gene: 1. CDR3 amino acids: CASSTTSGNEQYF. For the CDR3, the DNA is TGTGCCAGTAGTACGACTAGCGGGAACGAGCAGTACTTC.